This TCR beta chain was found in a study of CD8 T cells in ankylosing spondylitis. A remark on this clonotype: Its antigen is unidentified.

In making TCR beta libraries, quantitative 5'-RACE with molecular barcodes was used. From the 5' RACE reads, TCRdb called clonotypes with MiXCR, one entry per CDR3 protein. Of 150,000 to 200,000 distinct CDR3 sequences in the sample, 9.5% to 15% were seen once. Whole-study findings and limits: Blood of patients with ankylosing spondylitis appeared to be characterized by a TCR beta motif of several highly homologous variants. Reportedly, disease-linked clones are significantly enriched in ankylosing spondylitis patients' matched synovial fluid. Clones linked to the disease showed a CD8+ phenotype. They occurred at relatively low frequencies in peripheral blood.

The sample taken for sequencing was blood, either unsorted or a sorted T cell fraction (not recorded which). This TCR derives from a male donor with ankylosing spondylitis or in good health (not recorded which).

The CDR3: CASSQVGDPYNEQFF. The CDR3 DNA reads TGTGCCAGCAGCCAAGTTGGGGACCCCTACAATGAGCAGTTCTTC. J is TRBJ2-1 and V is TRBV14; D is possibly TRBD1 or TRBD2 (5 bases each). Trimming removed 1 base from V and 2 bases from J, with 9 bases in between. The germline gives CDR1 SGHDN, CDR2 FVKESK. The CDR3 totals 15 residues.